These T cell receptor beta chains were read from a single sample in a study of shared clonotypes between healthy human individuals. The data were produced by immunoSEQ multiplex PCR, yet TCRdb's version contains in-frame clones alone and is incomplete. The table shows over 1.5 million clones, with around 98% occurring only once. The material sequenced was naive CD4+ T cells sorted from blood. These receptors came from a man aged 25-40 years in good health. CDR3s include the opening cysteine and the closing phenylalanine or tryptophan. Fields, in order: D gene, V gene, J gene, CDR3 protein, CDR3 DNA. A D gene is named only where the DNA matches it firmly.

.,TRBV5-1,TRBJ2-1,CASSLFGRNEQFF,TGCGCCAGCAGCTTGTTTGGGAGAAATGAGCAGTTCTTC
TRBD1,TRBV6-1,TRBJ2-1,CASSLNPGQGLKFF,TGTGCCAGCAGTCTGAATCCGGGACAGGGTTTGAAGTTCTTC
.,TRBV6-5,TRBJ2-3,CASSYTLGGGPDTQYF,TGTGCCAGCAGTTACACTCTGGGAGGAGGTCCAGATACGCAGTATTTT
.,TRBV9,TRBJ2-7,CASSVEGSYEQYF,TGTGCCAGCAGCGTAGAAGGGAGCTACGAGCAGTACTTC
TRBD1,TRBV28,TRBJ1-4,CASSFPGTAHEKLFF,TGTGCCAGTTCGTTCCCCGGGACAGCACACGAAAAACTGTTTTTT
.,TRBV6-5,TRBJ1-1,CASSLFPHQNTEAFF,TGTGCCAGCAGTCTGTTTCCCCACCAGAACACTGAAGCTTTCTTT
.,TRBV5-4,TRBJ2-3,CASSRSGGRDTQYF,TGTGCCAGCAGTCGGTCAGGGGGGCGAGATACGCAGTATTTT
TRBD1,TRBV25-1,TRBJ1-4,CASSYRGTNEKLFF,TGTGCCAGCAGTTACAGGGGAACGAATGAAAAACTGTTTTTT
.,TRBV4-1,TRBJ2-1,CASSQEASGGYNEQFF,TGCGCCAGCAGCCAAGAAGCAAGTGGGGGGTACAATGAGCAGTTCTTC
TRBD1,TRBV5-4,TRBJ2-7,CASSRRDRPPYEQYF,TGTGCCAGCAGCCGTCGGGACAGGCCTCCCTACGAGCAGTACTTC
TRBD1,TRBV30,TRBJ1-2,CAYKGGTAQSYGYTF,TGTGCCTACAAAGGTGGGACAGCCCAGTCCTATGGCTACACCTTC
TRBD1,TRBV18,TRBJ2-7,CASSPPSRTGLHEQYF,TGTGCCAGCTCACCACCGTCCCGGACAGGGCTTCACGAGCAGTACTTC
.,TRBV5-1,TRBJ2-5,CASSLGVRETQYF,TGCGCCAGCAGCTTGGGGGTAAGGGAGACCCAGTACTTC
.,TRBV6-4,TRBJ1-5,CASRGGTSYSNQPQHF,TGTGCCAGCAGGGGTGGGACATCTTATAGCAATCAGCCCCAGCATTTT
.,TRBV6-6,TRBJ2-5,CASSYRGGTQETQYF,TGTGCCAGCAGTTACCGAGGAGGGACCCAAGAGACCCAGTACTTC
.,TRBV7-6,TRBJ2-2,CASSLAPLFGGELFF,TGTGCCAGCAGCTTAGCGCCCCTCTTTGGCGGGGAGCTGTTTTTT